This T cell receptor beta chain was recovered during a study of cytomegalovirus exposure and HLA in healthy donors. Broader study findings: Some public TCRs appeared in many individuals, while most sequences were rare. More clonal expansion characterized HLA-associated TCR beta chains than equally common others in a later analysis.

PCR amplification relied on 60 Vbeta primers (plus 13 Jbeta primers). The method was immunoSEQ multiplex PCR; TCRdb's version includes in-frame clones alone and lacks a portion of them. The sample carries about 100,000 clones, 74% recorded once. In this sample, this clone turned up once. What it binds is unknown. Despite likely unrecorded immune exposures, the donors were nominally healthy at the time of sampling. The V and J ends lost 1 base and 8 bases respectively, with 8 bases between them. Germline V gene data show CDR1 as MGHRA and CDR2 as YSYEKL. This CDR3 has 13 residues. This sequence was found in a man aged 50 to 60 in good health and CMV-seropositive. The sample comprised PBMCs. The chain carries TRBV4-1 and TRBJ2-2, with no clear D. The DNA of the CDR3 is TGCGCCAGCAGCCAAGGCCCAGCGGGGGAGCTGTTTTTT. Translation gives CASSQGPAGELFF.